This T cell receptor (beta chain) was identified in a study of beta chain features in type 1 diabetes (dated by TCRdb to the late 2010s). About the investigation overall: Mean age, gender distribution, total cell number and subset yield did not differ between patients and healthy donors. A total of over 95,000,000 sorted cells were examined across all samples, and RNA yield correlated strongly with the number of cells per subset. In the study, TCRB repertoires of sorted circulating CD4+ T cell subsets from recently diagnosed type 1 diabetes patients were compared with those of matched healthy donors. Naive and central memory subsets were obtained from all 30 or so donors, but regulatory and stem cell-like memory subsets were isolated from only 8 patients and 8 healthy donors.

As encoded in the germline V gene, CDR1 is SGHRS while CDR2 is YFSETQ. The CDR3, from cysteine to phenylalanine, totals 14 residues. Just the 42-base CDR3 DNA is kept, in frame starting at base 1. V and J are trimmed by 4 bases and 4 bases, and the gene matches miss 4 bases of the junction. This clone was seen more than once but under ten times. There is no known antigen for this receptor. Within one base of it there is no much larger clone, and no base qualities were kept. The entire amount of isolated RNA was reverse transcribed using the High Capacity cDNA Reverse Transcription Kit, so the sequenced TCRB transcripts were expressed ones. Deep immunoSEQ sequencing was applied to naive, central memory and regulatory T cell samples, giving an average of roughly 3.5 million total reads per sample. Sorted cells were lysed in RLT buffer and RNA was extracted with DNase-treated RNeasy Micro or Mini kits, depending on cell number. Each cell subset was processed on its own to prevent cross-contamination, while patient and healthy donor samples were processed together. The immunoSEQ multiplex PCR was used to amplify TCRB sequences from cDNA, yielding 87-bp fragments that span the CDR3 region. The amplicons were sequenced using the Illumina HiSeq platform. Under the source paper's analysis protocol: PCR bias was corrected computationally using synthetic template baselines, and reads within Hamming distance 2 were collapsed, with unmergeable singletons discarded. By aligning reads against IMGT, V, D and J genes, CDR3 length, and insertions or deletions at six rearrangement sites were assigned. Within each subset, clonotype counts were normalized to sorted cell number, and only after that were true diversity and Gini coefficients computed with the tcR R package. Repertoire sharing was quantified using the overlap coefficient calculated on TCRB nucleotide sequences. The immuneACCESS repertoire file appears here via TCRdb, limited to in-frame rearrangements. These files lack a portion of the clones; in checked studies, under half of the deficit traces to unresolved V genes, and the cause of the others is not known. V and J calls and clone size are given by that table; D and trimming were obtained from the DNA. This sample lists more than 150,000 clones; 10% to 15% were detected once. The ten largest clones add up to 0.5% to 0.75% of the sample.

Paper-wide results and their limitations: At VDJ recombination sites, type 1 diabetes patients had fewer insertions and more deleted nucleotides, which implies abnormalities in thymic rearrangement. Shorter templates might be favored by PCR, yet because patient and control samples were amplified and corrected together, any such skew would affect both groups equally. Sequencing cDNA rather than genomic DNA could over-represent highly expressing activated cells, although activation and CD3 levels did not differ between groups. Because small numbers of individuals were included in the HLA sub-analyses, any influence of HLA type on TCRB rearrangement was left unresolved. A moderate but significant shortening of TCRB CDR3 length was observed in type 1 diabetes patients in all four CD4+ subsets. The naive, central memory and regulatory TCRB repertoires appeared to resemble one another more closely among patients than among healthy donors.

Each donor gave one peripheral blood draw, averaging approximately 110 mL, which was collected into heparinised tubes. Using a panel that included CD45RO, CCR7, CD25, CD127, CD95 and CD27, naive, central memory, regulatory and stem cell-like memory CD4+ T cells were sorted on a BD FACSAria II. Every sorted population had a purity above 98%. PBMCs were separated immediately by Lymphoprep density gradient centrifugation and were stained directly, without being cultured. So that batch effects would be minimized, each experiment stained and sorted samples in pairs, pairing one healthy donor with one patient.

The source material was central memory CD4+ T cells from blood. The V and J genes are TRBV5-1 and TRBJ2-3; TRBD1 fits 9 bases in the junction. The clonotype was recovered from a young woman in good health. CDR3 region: CASSPGQGSDTQYF. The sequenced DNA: TGCGCCAGCAGCCCCGGACAGGGGTCAGATACGCAGTATTTT.